The T cell receptor (delta chain) described here comes from a study of Vδ1+ human thymocytes. RNA was extracted from the cells and then reverse transcribed. Multiplex PCR used pooled V-gene forward primers and a constant-region reverse primer to amplify CDR3s. TCRdb called clones from the multiplex PCR reads again using CATT. Of roughly 56,000 delta-chain clones in the sample, around 15% were seen once. Vdelta1+ thymocyte sorts reached between about 98% and 99.6% purity. Germline CDR1 is TSWWSYY and CDR2 is QGS. With V trimmed by 1 base and J by 0 bases, 19 bases remained unmatched. The CDR3 totals 21 residues. Study-wide points: Unexpected Vdelta2 sequences could cause misinterpretation of bulk repertoire data. Unlike peripheral blood Vdelta1+ controls, thymic delta-chain sequences included approximately 21% Vdelta2 and few Vdelta3. Thymic TRG and TRD repertoires appeared highly polyclonal, with Gaussian CDR3 length distributions.

This clone showed up just a few times. Its antigen is undetermined. V is TRDV1 and J is TRDJ1, with 8 bases fitting TRDD3. The clonotype comes from a girl younger than two who had congenital heart surgery. Sample: Vdelta1+ gamma-delta thymocytes from the thymus. Noted subset: FACS-sorted CD3+ TCRalphabeta- TCRVdelta1+ TCRVdelta2- thymocytes. CDR3 amino acids: CALGEPPGLMMGDSYTDKLIF. The DNA of the CDR3 is TGTGCTCTTGGGGAACCCCCCGGGCTCATGATGGGGGATTCGTACACCGATAAACTCATCTTT.